The 28 T cell receptor beta chains presented below share a single source sample, sequenced in a study of beta chain features in type 1 diabetes. Study results and caveats: A moderate, significant TCRB CDR3 shortening appeared in type 1 diabetes across four CD4+ subsets.

Sequencing targeted expressed TCRB transcripts, as all isolated RNA had been reverse transcribed. Only in-frame clones appear in the TCRdb table, and some are missing; sequencing was by immunoSEQ multiplex PCR. Here the sample spans around 650,000 clones, 12% being singletons. These receptors have no known antigen. Source material: naive CD4+ T cells from blood. The receptor set was obtained from a man younger than 45 with type 1 diabetes.

The rearrangement uses TRBV6-1 and TRBJ1-3; D ambiguous. Trimming removed 4 bases from V and 0 bases from J, with 4 bases in between. The CDR3 is made up of 13 amino acids. Germline CDR1 reads MNHNS; CDR2 reads SASEGT. The CDR3 sequence: CASSGSSGNTIYF. The CDR3 DNA sequence: TGTGCCAGCAGTGGGAGCTCTGGAAACACCATATATTTT.

This clone was picked up a small number of times. Written as DNA, the CDR3 is TGTGCCAGCAGCTTAGAGGGCACGGTAAACACCATATATTTT. Translating it yields CASSLEGTVNTIYF. V gene TRBV7-2 combines with J gene TRBJ1-3; D is undetermined. The germline gives CDR1 SGHTA, CDR2 FQGNSA. Trimming took off 1 base at V and 6 bases at J, with 10 bases between the two ends. This CDR3 comprises 14 residues.

In its sample, this clone was seen once. The gene calls are TRBV6-5 and TRBJ1-5, with D perhaps matching TRBD1 (6 bases). Trimming removed 6 bases from V and 2 bases from J, with 14 bases in between. The V gene's germline CDR1 is MNHEY and CDR2 SVGAGI. The CDR3 extends over 15 amino acids. The CDR3 region is CASSLTGLGNQPQHF. As DNA, the CDR3 is TGTGCCAGCAGCCTAACAGGGTTGGGCAATCAGCCCCAGCATTTT.

The CDR3 region is CASSLGHQNTEAFF. The CDR3 nucleotides are TGTGCCAGCAGCCTGGGACACCAGAACACTGAAGCTTTCTTT. The V gene is TRBV5-4, the J gene TRBJ1-1, with D perhaps TRBD1 (6 bases). Germline V gene data show CDR1 as SGHNT and CDR2 as YYREEE (reference sequence). Trimming removed 4 bases from V and 1 base from J, with 11 bases in between. CDR3 length: 14 residues.

The chain couples TRBV19 to TRBJ1-1; a weak D match, TRBD1 (6 bases). V lost 5 bases and J 4 bases, leaving 11 bases between the germline ends. This CDR3 is built from 13 residues. From germline, CDR1 is LNHDA and CDR2 SQIVND (reference sequence). The CDR3 bases are TGTGCCAGTAGTGCCGAGGGGGGCACTGAAGCTTTCTTT. It codes for CASSAEGGTEAFF.

Only a few counts were recorded for this clone. This sample also contains other DNA sequences that code for the same CDR3. This chain joins TRBV5-1 and TRBJ1-2; D uncertain. V was shortened by 0 bases and J by 6 bases, with 9 bases between the two germline ends. Germline CDR1 and CDR2: SGHRS and YFSETQ. The CDR3 sequence is 13 residues long. The CDR3 loop reads CASSLGSSDGYTF. Written as DNA, the CDR3 is TGCGCCAGCAGCTTGGGAAGTTCCGATGGCTACACCTTC.

This rearrangement joins TRBV5-8 to TRBJ2-3, with TRBD1 identical over 11 bases. The CDR3 has 15 residues. The V and J ends lost 0 bases and 5 bases, in that order; junction bases with no gene match: 2. In germline, CDR1 is SGHTS, CDR2 YDEGEE. The CDR3 sequence: CASSLVGQGVDTQYF. The CDR3 coding sequence is TGTGCCAGCAGCTTGGTGGGACAGGGGGTAGATACGCAGTATTTT. The variable domain in full, with the rest retrieved from reference TRBV5-8 and TRBJ2-3, is EAGVTQSPTHLIKTRGQQATLRCSPISGHTSVYWYQQALGLGLQFLLWYDEGEERNRGNFPPRFSGRQFPNYSSELNVNALELEDSALYLCASSLVGQGVDTQYFGPGTRLTVL.

This clone occurred a few times. J is TRBJ1-6 and V is TRBV5-1; TRBD1 aligns across 7 bases. The CDR3 is 16 amino acids. Trimming took 4 bases from V and 5 from J; bases not matched to a gene: 9. CDR1 is SGHRS and CDR2 is YFSETQ in the germline V gene. The CDR3 DNA sequence: TGCGCCAGCAGCCATGTTTCGGGACAGAATAATTCACCCCTCCACTTT. It translates to CASSHVSGQNNSPLHF.

The rearrangement uses TRBV2 and TRBJ2-5; maybe TRBD2 (5 bases). The germline gives CDR1 SNHLY, CDR2 FYNNEI. The CDR3 extends over 15 amino acids. V lost 3 bases and J 5 bases, leaving 16 bases between the germline ends. CDR3 region: CASSEDGVGVETQYF. The CDR3 DNA is TGTGCCAGCAGTGAGGACGGGGTCGGTGTTGAGACCCAGTACTTC. The variable domain in full, completed from reference TRBV2 and TRBJ2-5, reads EPEVTQTPSHQVTQMGQEVILRCVPISNHLYFYWYRQILGQKVEFLVSFYNNEISEKSEIFDDQFSVERPDGSNFTLKIRSTKLEDSAMYFCASSEDGVGVETQYFGPGTRLLVL.

This clone was counted between two and nine times. The rearrangement links TRBV7-2 to TRBJ2-1; the D gene is possibly TRBD1 (6 bases). CDR1 is SGHTA, CDR2 FQGNSA, per germline. The CDR3 contains 16 residues. The V end lost 5 bases, the J end lost 0 bases, and 14 bases lay between the germline ends. Written as DNA, the CDR3 is TGTGCCAGCAGCCCTGGGACATGGGGCTCCTACAATGAGCAGTTCTTC. The encoded protein is CASSPGTWGSYNEQFF.

This clone was picked up a small number of times. V usage is TRBV18 and J usage is TRBJ2-5; 10 positions match TRBD2. The trim removed 3 bases at V and 5 bases at J, leaving 9 bases unmatched. The CDR3 has 16 residues. The germline V gene has CDR1 KGHSH and CDR2 LQKENI. CDR3 amino acids: CASSPRGTSVTETQYF. CDR3 in DNA: TGTGCCAGCTCACCCCGCGGGACTAGCGTGACGGAGACCCAGTACTTC.

The rearrangement joins TRBV10-3 to TRBJ2-6; 10 bases match TRBD1. From germline, CDR1 is ENHRY and CDR2 SYGVKD. Losses at the gene ends were 5 bases for V and 2 bases for J; bases not matched to a gene: 6. CDR3 length: 17 amino acids. This chain's CDR3 is CAISLTGGAAGANVLTF. In DNA form, the CDR3 reads TGTGCCATCAGTTTGACAGGGGGCGCCGCTGGGGCCAACGTCCTGACTTTC.

The rearrangement joins TRBV7-2 to TRBJ2-3, with a weak D call TRBD2 (7 bases). Germline CDR1 SGHTA, CDR2 FQGNSA. V lost 1 base to trimming and J lost 6 bases, with 14 bases between them. This CDR3 contains 15 residues. The CDR3: CASSLGAGAVDTQYF. CDR3 DNA: TGTGCCAGCAGCTTAGGGGCGGGGGCAGTCGATACGCAGTATTTT.

This chain links TRBV19 with TRBJ1-5; perhaps TRBD1 as D (5 bases). V was trimmed by 3 bases and J by 3 bases, leaving 12 bases between them. This CDR3 contains 15 residues. In germline, CDR1 is LNHDA, CDR2 SQIVND (reference sequence). DNA of the CDR3: TGTGCCAGTAGTATTGTGGCAGGGCACAATCAGCCCCAGCATTTT. This translates into CASSIVAGHNQPQHF.

This clone was seen more than once but under ten times. The CDR3 region is CASSLTGLQTYNEQFF. In DNA form, the CDR3 reads TGTGCCAGCAGCTTAACCGGGCTCCAGACCTACAATGAGCAGTTCTTC. The chain couples TRBV11-2 to TRBJ2-1; no clear D gene. The CDR3 length is 16 residues. The V end lost 2 bases, the J end lost 2 bases, and 13 bases lay between the germline ends. Germline assignment: CDR1 SGHAT and CDR2 FQNNGV.

In the case of this clone: This specimen includes other DNA sequences encoding the same CDR3. V is TRBV14 and J is TRBJ2-3; no clear D. Between the trimmed V and J ends, which lost 1 base and 6 bases, there was a span of 5 bases. The CDR3 is 12 amino acids. CDR1 is SGHDN, CDR2 FVKESK, per germline. The CDR3 sequence: CASSQVRDTQYF. CDR3 bases: TGTGCCAGCAGCCAAGTAAGGGATACGCAGTATTTT.

This clone was detected only a few times. This rearrangement joins TRBV10-3 to TRBJ2-3; 10 bases fit TRBD1. The germline V gene has CDR1 ENHRY and CDR2 SYGVKD. V lost 9 bases to trimming and J lost 7 bases; unmatched junction nucleotides: 10. The CDR3 is made up of 14 amino acids. This CDR3 reads CAISAGTGVNTQYF. Here the CDR3 DNA reads TGTGCCATATCGGCGGGGACAGGGGTGAATACGCAGTATTTT.

V is TRBV9 and J is TRBJ2-1; no reliable D call. Germline-derived CDR1 and CDR2 are SGDLS and YYNGEE. Trimming left V 3 bases short and J 0 bases short, with 10 bases between. The CDR3 consists of 15 residues. The CDR3 bases are TGTGCCAGCAGCGCTTCAGTGAGCTCCTACAATGAGCAGTTCTTC. Encoded protein: CASSASVSSYNEQFF. Using reference TRBV9 and TRBJ2-1 for the parts outside the CDR3, the full variable domain is DSGVTQTPKHLITATGQRVTLRCSPRSGDLSVYWYQQSLDQGLQFLIQYYNGEERAKGNILERFSAQQFPDLHSELNLSSLELGDSALYFCASSASVSSYNEQFFGPGTRLTVL.

This clone was detected only a few times. The rearrangement joins TRBV4-2 to TRBJ2-4, with TRBD1 matching over 9 bases. The germline V gene encodes CDR1 LGHNA and CDR2 YNFKEQ. This CDR3 spans 15 amino acids. Unmatched junction bases numbered 5, after V lost 0 bases and J lost 8 bases. CDR3 in DNA: TGTGCCAGCAGCCAAGATTACAGGGGGCAAGACATTCAGTACTTC. Its protein is CASSQDYRGQDIQYF.

The chain links TRBV7-2 to TRBJ2-3, with a tentative D call TRBD2 (5 bases). The CDR3 extends over 13 amino acids. Per the germline V gene, CDR1 is SGHTA and CDR2 is FQGNSA. V lost 5 bases to trimming and J lost 4 bases, with 10 bases between them. This CDR3 reads CASSPRTSDTQYF. DNA of the CDR3: TGTGCCAGCAGCCCCCGGACTTCAGATACGCAGTATTTT.

The J gene is TRBJ1-2, the V gene TRBV19; 8 bases map to TRBD1. With 3 bases clipped from V and 0 bases from J, the junction kept 3 bases outside the gene matches. This CDR3 has 15 amino acids. Germline CDR1 reads LNHDA; CDR2 reads SQIVND (reference sequence). CDR3 DNA: TGTGCCAGTAGTATCGGACAGGGAACTAACTATGGCTACACCTTC. Translation gives CASSIGQGTNYGYTF.

The gene calls are TRBV6-5 and TRBJ1-6, with a tentative D call TRBD1 (5 bases). V was shortened by 2 bases and J by 10 bases, with 12 bases between the two germline ends. The germline V gene encodes CDR1 MNHEY and CDR2 SVGAGI. The CDR3 consists of 14 residues. DNA for the CDR3: TGTGCCAGCAGTTACGGGCGAGGGGAGTCACCCCTCCACTTT. Translating it yields CASSYGRGESPLHF.

The gene calls are TRBV7-2 and TRBJ2-1, with D maybe TRBD1 (5 bases). The CDR3 is made up of 13 amino acids. V lost 4 bases and J lost 5, with 9 bases in between. Germline loops: CDR1 SGHTA, CDR2 FQGNSA. CDR3 amino acids: CASSSGSDNEQFF. The DNA of the CDR3 is TGTGCCAGCAGCTCAGGGTCCGACAATGAGCAGTTCTTC.

In its sample, this clone was seen a few times. J is TRBJ2-1 and V is TRBV19; 10 bases map to TRBD2. J was trimmed by 10 bases and V by 6 bases; bases with no gene match: 9. CDR3 length: 14 residues. Germline-derived CDR1 and CDR2 are LNHDA and SQIVND (reference sequence). CDR3 protein: CASSTPGLAWEQFF. The CDR3 DNA sequence: TGTGCCAGTAGCACGCCGGGACTAGCGTGGGAGCAGTTCTTC.

The chain links TRBV5-4 to TRBJ1-6, with TRBD1 matching over 10 bases. Looked up from germline, CDR1 is SGHNT and CDR2 is YYREEE (reference sequence). The CDR3 has 15 residues. V trimming: 4 bases; J trimming: 7 bases; junction bases outside the gene matches: 5. CDR3 bases: TGTGCCAGCAGCAACGGACAGGGGGTCAATTCACCCCTCCACTTT. Residues: CASSNGQGVNSPLHF.

In this sample, this clone turned up a few times. The chain uses TRBV4-3 and TRBJ2-3, with D perhaps TRBD1 (5 bases). Germline CDR1 and CDR2: LGHNA and YSLEER. V shed 0 bases and J shed 4 bases, with 11 bases lying between them. The CDR3 loop spans 15 amino acids. In DNA, the CDR3 is TGCGCCAGCAGCCAAGAGTGGGCCAGGGCAGATACGCAGTATTTT. It specifies CASSQEWARADTQYF.

This clone was recorded a few times. CDR3 region: CASSAGQFTDTQYF. The CDR3 bases are TGTGCCAGCAGCGCCGGACAGTTCACAGATACGCAGTATTTT. The rearrangement links TRBV7-3 to TRBJ2-3, with a possible D match to TRBD1 (6 bases). V was shortened by 5 bases and J by 2 bases, with 11 bases between the two germline ends. CDR3 length: 14 amino acids. Germline V lookup: CDR1 SGHTA, CDR2 FQGTGA.

The gene calls are TRBV6-1 and TRBJ1-1; TRBD1 might be the D (6 bases). Trimming left V 1 base short and J 3 bases short, with 15 bases between. The CDR3 totals 16 residues. The germline gives CDR1 MNHNS, CDR2 SASEGT. CDR3 protein: CASSEGRGRFDTEAFF. As DNA, the CDR3 is TGTGCCAGCAGTGAAGGCCGGGGGCGGTTTGACACTGAAGCTTTCTTT.